These T cell receptor beta chains were read from a single sample in a study of cytotoxic CD8 clonotypes in ibrutinib-treated CLL. Libraries were prepared by immunoSEQ multiplex PCR; TCRdb keeps only in-frame clonotypes and omits some of them. The table lists some 200,000 clones, about 72% of them singletons, with roughly 13% in the top ten. Specimen: PBMCs, collected after 24 months of ibrutinib treatment. The source is a human donor with chronic lymphocytic leukemia. Each CDR3 is given with its conserved first and last residue. Each record gives: V gene, CDR3 protein.

V gene: TRBV7-2; CDR3 protein: CASSTIRAKETQYF
V gene: TRBV2; CDR3 protein: CASSERGLADRYEQYF
V gene: TRBV19; CDR3 protein: CASSIFADRYEQYF
V gene: TRBV19; CDR3 protein: CASSIGLAGIQSYEQYF
V gene: TRBV11-2; CDR3 protein: CASSFETTRTDTQYF
V gene: TRBV6-6; CDR3 protein: CASSLHSGGAKNIQYF
V gene: TRBV11-2; CDR3 protein: CASSLDGESNQPQHF
V gene: TRBV5-6; CDR3 protein: CASSGLYEQYF
V gene: TRBV5-6; CDR3 protein: CASSTPPVLGGYTF
V gene: TRBV6-5; CDR3 protein: CASRSRASNTGELFF
V gene: TRBV19; CDR3 protein: CASSVTGGNEKLFF
V gene: TRBV6-5; CDR3 protein: CASSYSPDYGVDTQYF
V gene: TRBV7-9; CDR3 protein: CASIPDRANYGYTF
V gene: TRBV9; CDR3 protein: CASSGGPQGRPGHEQYF
V gene: TRBV7-2; CDR3 protein: CASSLSHNEQFF
V gene: TRBV10-3; CDR3 protein: CAIEREGADNEQFF
V gene: TRBV9; CDR3 protein: CASSVDVGQTQYF
V gene: TRBV19; CDR3 protein: CASSIMGQGANEQFF
V gene: TRBV4-1; CDR3 protein: CASSQDRVETQYF
V gene: TRBV27; CDR3 protein: CASSPQRSTHYNEQFF
V gene: TRBV4-3; CDR3 protein: CASSQDLSSGITYEQYF
V gene: TRBV4-2; CDR3 protein: CASSQGLAGDFNNEQFF
V gene: TRBV6-1; CDR3 protein: CASSNRDRNEQFF
V gene: TRBV18; CDR3 protein: CASSEGQGIRGYTF
V gene: TRBV4-3; CDR3 protein: CASSQEARRTDTQYF
V gene: TRBV18; CDR3 protein: CASSRDSYTDTQYF
V gene: TRBV2; CDR3 protein: CASSDRQGVRYEQYF
V gene: TRBV25-1; CDR3 protein: CASSEGAGEVLTGELFF
V gene: TRBV14; CDR3 protein: CASSQDLGSYEQYF
V gene: TRBV28; CDR3 protein: CASRVENIQYF
V gene: TRBV7-6; CDR3 protein: CASSSRTGVATDTQYF
V gene: TRBV9; CDR3 protein: CASSVDQAGNTIYF
V gene: TRBV29-1; CDR3 protein: CSVEDGGQPQHF
V gene: TRBV6-4; CDR3 protein: CASSLAGGPWYEQYF
V gene: TRBV29-1; CDR3 protein: CSVVFQAGINGELFF
V gene: TRBV9; CDR3 protein: CASSVQARGAGGTGELFF
V gene: TRBV7-3; CDR3 protein: CASSQYQETQYF
V gene: TRBV7-9; CDR3 protein: CASSLGLGISSGNTIYF
V gene: TRBV27; CDR3 protein: CASSKGQAETNEKLFF
V gene: TRBV4-1; CDR3 protein: CASSHRTNYGYTF
V gene: TRBV12-5; CDR3 protein: CASGLATSGTNNEQFF
V gene: TRBV19; CDR3 protein: CASSLSGEGHSYEQYF
V gene: TRBV7-9; CDR3 protein: CASSLGGAPTDTQYF
V gene: TRBV27; CDR3 protein: CASSFGHQLPYEQYF
V gene: TRBV28; CDR3 protein: CASSSPGQGASGEKLFF